This entry lists 19 T cell receptor beta chains sequenced from one sample in a study of cytomegalovirus exposure and HLA in healthy donors. Primers for the PCR totalled 60 Vbeta and 13 Jbeta. Clones were sequenced by immunoSEQ multiplex PCR, and TCRdb holds only the in-frame ones, with some missing. The sample lists about 190,000 clones, more than 70% occurring once. Sequencing was done on a sample of PBMCs. All receptors come from a woman in her thirties or forties in good health and CMV-seronegative.

There are a few counts of this clone. The chain employs TRBV7-9 and TRBJ1-1, with 12 bases fitting TRBD1. The CDR3 has 16 residues. The germline V gene encodes CDR1 SEHNR and CDR2 FQNEAQ (reference sequence). Trimming removed 1 base from V and 4 bases from J; junction bases left unmatched: 4. The CDR3 protein is CASSLGRDRGRTEAFF. CDR3 coding DNA: TGTGCCAGCAGCTTAGGGAGGGACAGGGGGCGCACTGAAGCTTTCTTT.

The V gene is TRBV27, the J gene TRBJ2-1; 7 positions match TRBD2. Germline-derived CDR1 and CDR2 are MNHEY and SMNVEV (reference sequence). V was clipped by 5 bases and J by 4 bases; unmatched bases: 8. CDR3 length equals 15 residues. As DNA, the CDR3 is TGTGCCAGCAGTGGGATAGCGGGTCTTTACAATGAGCAGTTCTTC. Its protein is CASSGIAGLYNEQFF.

This rearrangement joins TRBV6-1 to TRBJ2-2; 10 bases are a match to TRBD1. In germline, CDR1 is MNHNS, CDR2 SASEGT. The CDR3 covers 16 residues. After removal of 4 bases from V and 5 bases from J, the junction contained 7 bases not matched to a gene. CDR3 bases: TGTGCCAGCAGTGGCACCGGGACAGGGGTAACCGGGGAGCTGTTTTTT. This gives the protein CASSGTGTGVTGELFF.

This clone was recorded once. The rearrangement uses TRBV29-1 and TRBJ1-1, with no clear D. The CDR3 is 13 residues long. V was clipped by 7 bases and J by 0 bases, with 12 bases between them. Germline-derived CDR1 and CDR2 are SQVTM and ANQGSEA. The CDR3: CSGVSSVNTEAFF. CDR3 nucleotides: TGCAGCGGAGTCTCCTCGGTGAACACTGAAGCTTTCTTT.

The V and J genes are TRBV2 and TRBJ2-1, with 10 positions matching TRBD2. The CDR3 runs to 13 residues. In germline, CDR1 is SNHLY, CDR2 FYNNEI. V shed 8 bases and J 3 bases; nucleotides not matched to a gene: 1. CDR3: CASLAGVYNEQFF. The CDR3 DNA reads TGTGCCAGCCTAGCGGGAGTCTACAATGAGCAGTTCTTC.

V gene TRBV19 combines with J gene TRBJ2-7; 7 bases align to TRBD2. V lost 3 bases to trimming and J lost 10 bases; unmatched junction nucleotides: 9. The CDR3 extends over 13 amino acids. The germline V gene encodes CDR1 LNHDA and CDR2 SQIVND (reference sequence). CDR3 coding DNA: TGTGCCAGTAGTATTCTTGGCGAGCGGGATCAGTACTTC. Its translation is CASSILGERDQYF.

The chain links TRBV5-6 to TRBJ2-5; 9 bases map to TRBD2. Germline V gene lookup returns CDR1 SGHDT and CDR2 YYEEEE. The junction had 8 bases not matched to a gene; V was cut back by 0 bases and J by 5 bases. CDR3 length: 16 residues. This chain's CDR3 is CASSLGGSGSGETQYF. CDR3 DNA sequence: TGTGCCAGCAGCTTGGGAGGTAGCGGGAGTGGTGAGACCCAGTACTTC.

The table lists this clone with a count of one. The CDR3 reads CASSSKGPSPTDTQYF. The CDR3 DNA sequence: TGTGCCAGCAGCTCAAAGGGGCCGTCCCCCACAGATACGCAGTATTTT. The chain has TRBV5-4 and TRBJ2-3; possibly TRBD1 for D (5 bases). From germline, CDR1 is SGHNT and CDR2 YYREEE (reference sequence). The germline V and J ends were trimmed by 3 bases and 2 bases, with 16 bases remaining between them. This CDR3 is 16 amino acids long.

With respect to this clone: This sample also contains other DNA sequences that code for the same CDR3. The chain couples TRBV5-1 to TRBJ2-3, with unresolved D. The ends were cut back, 2 bases at V and 0 bases at J, with 4 bases in the middle. The length of the CDR3 is 13 residues. Germline V gene lookup returns CDR1 SGHRS and CDR2 YFSETQ. DNA for the CDR3: TGCGCCAGCAGCTTAACTAGCACAGATACGCAGTATTTT. This gives the protein CASSLTSTDTQYF.

This clone was counted between two and nine times. This chain uses TRBV7-3 with TRBJ2-1; TRBD1 aligns across 10 bases. The ends lost 3 bases at V and 8 bases at J; junction bases unmatched: 7. Germline-derived CDR1 and CDR2 are SGHTA and FQGTGA. This CDR3 is 15 amino acids long. DNA for the CDR3: TGTGCCAGCAGCTTTGGACAGGGGGGGTGGGATGAGCAGTTCTTC. Residues: CASSFGQGGWDEQFF.

Written as DNA, the CDR3 is TGTGCCAGCGGGGGGACAGGCGGGGGGAACACTGAAGCTTTCTTT. Its translation: CASGGTGGGNTEAFF. The chain has TRBV2 and TRBJ1-1, with TRBD1 matching 8 bases. From germline, CDR1 is SNHLY and CDR2 FYNNEI. V shed 8 bases, J shed 1 base, and the junction held 9 bases outside the gene matches. CDR3 length equals 15 residues. Together with reference TRBV2 and TRBJ1-1, the CDR3 gives the full variable domain: EPEVTQTPSHQVTQMGQEVILRCVPISNHLYFYWYRQILGQKVEFLVSFYNNEISEKSEIFDDQFSVERPDGSNFTLKIRSTKLEDSAMYFCASGGTGGGNTEAFFGQGTRLTVV.

The CDR3 region has the DNA TGTGCCAGCAGCTTAGGTGGGACAGATAGCAATCAGCCCCAGCATTTT. It specifies CASSLGGTDSNQPQHF. The chain recombines TRBV11-3 with TRBJ1-5, with 7 bases identical to TRBD1. CDR3 length equals 16 residues. Germline V gene sequence: CDR1 SGHNT, CDR2 YENEEA. V was pared by 1 base and J by 0 bases, with 3 bases of the junction left unmatched.

The table lists this clone with a count of one. The chain couples TRBV11-2 to TRBJ1-1; D is perhaps TRBD1 (6 bases). The CDR3 contains 13 residues. The ends were cut back, 4 bases at V and 0 bases at J, with 6 bases in the middle. Germline CDR1 SGHAT, CDR2 FQNNGV. CDR3 sequence reads: CASSWTVNTEAFF. CDR3 DNA sequence: TGTGCCAGCAGCTGGACAGTGAACACTGAAGCTTTCTTT. Supplemented by reference TRBV11-2 and TRBJ1-1, the full variable domain reads EAGVAQSPRYKIIEKRQSVAFWCNPISGHATLYWYQQILGQGPKLLIQFQNNGVVDDSQLPKDRFSAERLKGVDSTLKIQPAKLEDSAVYLCASSWTVNTEAFFGQGTRLTVV.

J is TRBJ1-1 and V is TRBV9, with TRBD1 matching 7 bases. CDR3 length: 15 residues. In germline, CDR1 is SGDLS, CDR2 YYNGEE. The ends lost 1 base at V and 1 base at J; junction bases unmatched: 4. This chain's CDR3 is CASSVNRGPNTEAFF. DNA for the CDR3: TGTGCCAGCAGCGTAAACAGGGGACCGAACACTGAAGCTTTCTTT.

V and J are TRBV18 and TRBJ1-1, with D unclear. The CDR3 contains 16 residues. CDR1 and CDR2 (germline): KGHSH, LQKENI. V shed 4 bases and J shed 1 base, with 16 bases lying between them. The DNA for the CDR3 is TGTGCCAGCTCACGATCGAGAACCGGTAGGAACACTGAAGCTTTCTTT. Translated: CASSRSRTGRNTEAFF.

This chain connects TRBV5-1 to TRBJ2-1; tentatively, D is TRBD2 (6 bases). Germline V lookup: CDR1 SGHRS, CDR2 YFSETQ. V lost 7 bases to trimming and J lost 2 bases, with 16 bases between them. The CDR3 has 15 residues. CDR3 sequence: CASGLRGITYNEQFF. The CDR3 DNA reads as TGCGCCAGCGGCCTCCGGGGGATTACCTACAATGAGCAGTTCTTC.

The V and J genes are TRBV5-1 and TRBJ1-6; no definite D call. This CDR3 comprises 18 residues. Deletions cut 2 bases from V and 0 bases from J, with 15 bases between. CDR1 is SGHRS, CDR2 YFSETQ, per germline. The CDR3: CASSFEGTQSSYNSPLHF. The CDR3 nucleotides read TGCGCCAGCAGCTTTGAGGGTACCCAGAGCTCCTATAATTCACCCCTCCACTTT.

The rearrangement uses TRBV5-1 and TRBJ1-4, with TRBD1 matching over 8 bases. The CDR3 is 14 residues long. Germline assignment: CDR1 SGHRS and CDR2 YFSETQ. J lost 8 bases, V lost 4 bases, and 7 bases had no gene match. The CDR3 loop reads CASSHGQGAEKLFF. CDR3 coding DNA: TGCGCCAGCAGCCACGGACAGGGAGCCGAAAAACTGTTTTTT.

The chain uses TRBV28 and TRBJ2-3; no firm D call. This CDR3 region has 14 residues. Germline assignment: CDR1 MDHEN and CDR2 SYDVKM. V gave up 3 bases and J gave up 3 bases, with 10 bases separating them. CDR3 sequence reads: CASSFPSETDTQYF. CDR3 DNA sequence: TGTGCCAGCAGTTTTCCCTCAGAAACAGATACGCAGTATTTT. The full variable domain, with the rest looked up from reference TRBV28 and TRBJ2-3, is DVKVTQSSRYLVKRTGEKVFLECVQDMDHENMFWYRQDPGLGLRLIYFSYDVKMKEKGDIPEGYSVSREKKERFSLILESASTNQTSMYLCASSFPSETDTQYFGPGTRLTVL.